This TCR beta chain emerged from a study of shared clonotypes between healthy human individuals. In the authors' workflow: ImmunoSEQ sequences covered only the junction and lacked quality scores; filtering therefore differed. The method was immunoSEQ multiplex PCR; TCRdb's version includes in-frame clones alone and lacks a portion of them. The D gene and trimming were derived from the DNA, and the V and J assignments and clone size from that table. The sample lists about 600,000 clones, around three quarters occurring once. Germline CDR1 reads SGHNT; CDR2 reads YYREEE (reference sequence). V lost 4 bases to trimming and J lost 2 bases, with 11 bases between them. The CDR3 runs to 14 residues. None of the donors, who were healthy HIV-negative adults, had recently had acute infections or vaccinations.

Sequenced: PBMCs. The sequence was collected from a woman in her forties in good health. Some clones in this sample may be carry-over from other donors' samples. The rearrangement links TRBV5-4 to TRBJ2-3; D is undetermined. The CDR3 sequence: CASSPKQNTDTQYF. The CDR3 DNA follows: TGTGCCAGCAGCCCCAAACAGAACACAGATACGCAGTATTTT.